A selection of T cell receptor beta chains follows, all from one sample in a study of T cell responses to AZD1222 COVID-19 vaccine. Using immunoSEQ multiplex PCR, the repertoire was profiled, and TCRdb retains in-frame clones only, with some absent. The table shows around 150,000 clones, with around 93% occurring only once. The source was peripheral blood, collected on day 0 of AZD1222 vaccination. The receptors shown here come from an adult in good health. Both conserved end residues are part of each CDR3. Fields, in order: CDR3 length, D gene, V gene, CDR3 protein. The D gene is left open where the match is weak.

cdr3_length: 15
d_call: .
v_call: TRBV7-8
cdr3_aa: CASSLLPDSGEKLFF

cdr3_length: 16
d_call: .
v_call: TRBV19
cdr3_aa: CASSMRGGTTGNTIYF

cdr3_length: 16
d_call: TRBD1
v_call: TRBV7-9
cdr3_aa: CASGLEGARGNQPQHF

cdr3_length: 16
d_call: TRBD2
v_call: TRBV7-2
cdr3_aa: CASSLAGLAKGETQYF

cdr3_length: 13
d_call: TRBD1
v_call: TRBV12-3/TRBV12-4
cdr3_aa: CASSFGQGSPLHF

cdr3_length: 16
d_call: TRBD1
v_call: TRBV15
cdr3_aa: CATSRGTGGSQETQYF

cdr3_length: 15
d_call: .
v_call: TRBV6-5
cdr3_aa: CASSSQGVAGNIQYF

cdr3_length: 16
d_call: .
v_call: TRBV6-5
cdr3_aa: CASSYGGAKDNSPLHF

cdr3_length: 14
d_call: .
v_call: TRBV27
cdr3_aa: CASSLSPWYNEQFF

cdr3_length: 13
d_call: .
v_call: TRBV3-1/TRBV3-2
cdr3_aa: CASSRVKDQPQHF

cdr3_length: 17
d_call: .
v_call: TRBV7-9
cdr3_aa: CASSSPGEGQRLYGYTF

cdr3_length: 16
d_call: .
v_call: TRBV7-9
cdr3_aa: CASSLARRWVSTEAFF

cdr3_length: 14
d_call: .
v_call: TRBV30
cdr3_aa: CAWSRSPAGTEAFF

cdr3_length: 13
d_call: .
v_call: TRBV10-3
cdr3_aa: CAITRESAGELFF

cdr3_length: 14
d_call: .
v_call: TRBV24-1
cdr3_aa: CATSEGTSNQPQHF

cdr3_length: 15
d_call: .
v_call: TRBV15
cdr3_aa: CATTRGVGVGETQYF

cdr3_length: 15
d_call: TRBD1
v_call: TRBV7-2
cdr3_aa: CASSRGQGGQQPQHF

cdr3_length: 17
d_call: .
v_call: TRBV6-4
cdr3_aa: CASSDRLRGLMNTEAFF

cdr3_length: 13
d_call: TRBD1
v_call: TRBV2
cdr3_aa: CASSRDSNYGYTF

cdr3_length: 14
d_call: .
v_call: TRBV10-3
cdr3_aa: CAISVTETTDTQYF

cdr3_length: 18
d_call: TRBD1
v_call: TRBV5-4
cdr3_aa: CASSSHRGSTENLSGYTF

cdr3_length: 17
d_call: TRBD2
v_call: TRBV27
cdr3_aa: CASSLGGSGRGSETQYF

cdr3_length: 11
d_call: .
v_call: TRBV24-1
cdr3_aa: CATSEAGSYTF

cdr3_length: 15
d_call: TRBD1
v_call: TRBV7-2
cdr3_aa: CASSLAGQGTSPLHF

cdr3_length: 16
d_call: .
v_call: TRBV11-2
cdr3_aa: CASSFGTGIASETQYF

cdr3_length: 13
d_call: .
v_call: TRBV9
cdr3_aa: CASSDPNTGELFF